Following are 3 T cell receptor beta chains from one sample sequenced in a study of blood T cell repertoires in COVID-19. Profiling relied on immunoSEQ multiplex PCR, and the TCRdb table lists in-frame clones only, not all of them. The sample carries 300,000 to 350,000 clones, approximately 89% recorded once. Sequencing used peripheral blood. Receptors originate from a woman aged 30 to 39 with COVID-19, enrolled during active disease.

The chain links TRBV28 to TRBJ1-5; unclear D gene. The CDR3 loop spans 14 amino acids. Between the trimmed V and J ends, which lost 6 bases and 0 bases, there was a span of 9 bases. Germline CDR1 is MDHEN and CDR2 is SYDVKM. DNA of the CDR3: TGTGCCAGCAGACTAGGTCTTAGCAATCAGCCCCAGCATTTT. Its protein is CASRLGLSNQPQHF.

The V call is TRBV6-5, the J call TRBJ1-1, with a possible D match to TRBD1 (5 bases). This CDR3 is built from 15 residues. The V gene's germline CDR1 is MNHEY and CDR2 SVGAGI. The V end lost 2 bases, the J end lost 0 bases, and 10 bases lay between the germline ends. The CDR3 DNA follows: TGTGCCAGCAGTTACGGGGGAGGCATGAACACTGAAGCTTTCTTT. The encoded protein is CASSYGGGMNTEAFF.

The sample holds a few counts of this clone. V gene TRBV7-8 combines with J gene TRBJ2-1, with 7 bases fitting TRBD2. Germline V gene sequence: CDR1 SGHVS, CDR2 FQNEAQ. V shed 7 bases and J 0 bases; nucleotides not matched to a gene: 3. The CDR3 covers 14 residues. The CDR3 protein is CASMRGSSYNEQFF. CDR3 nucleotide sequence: TGTGCCAGCATGCGGGGGAGCTCCTACAATGAGCAGTTCTTC.